The present T cell receptor beta chain was sequenced within a study of response to subunit inactivated influenza vaccine (dated by TCRdb to the late 2010s). At the level of the whole study: Deep quantitative T cell receptor repertoire profiling was used in the study to track responses to a trivalent subunit inactivated influenza vaccine. Results the study describes overall, beyond this receptor: The authors suggested that each seasonal influenza vaccination may recruit only a limited number of new T cells.

As concerns this clonotype: Its antigen remains undetermined. Base qualities are missing; no much larger clone stands one base away.

V is trimmed back by 6 bases and J by 0 bases, and the junction contains 9 bases that no gene match accounts for. The germline V gene sets CDR1 to MDHEN and CDR2 to SYDVKM. The CDR3 measures 18 amino acids from cysteine to phenylalanine. CDR3 DNA is the only sequence kept; it has 54 bases, read in frame from the first base. The library was generated by RT-PCR. Reads for this sample came from an Illumina HiSeq 2500. In TCRdb, the public reads were trimmed at Q25 with fastp and aligned with MiXCR, with productive beta chains retained. Rows are combined by CDR3 protein, so each entry shows the most common genes and DNA. Here the sample has 600,000 to 700,000 distinct CDR3 sequences; around 15% occur a single time. Less than 8.5% of the sample is held by the ten biggest clonotypes.

This receptor chain uses TRBV28 and TRBJ2-2; the central 11 bases match TRBD1. The input for sequencing was PBMCs from blood, taken approximately 15 days before vaccination. The TCR sequence derives from a man aged 50-60 years who received an inactivated influenza vaccine. Donor details come from another sample of the same person, matched by shared clones. The bases are TGTGCCAGCAGGGACAGGGGGCGCGTAATAGCGAACACCGGGGAGCTGTTTTTT. This yields the protein CASRDRGRVIANTGELFF.